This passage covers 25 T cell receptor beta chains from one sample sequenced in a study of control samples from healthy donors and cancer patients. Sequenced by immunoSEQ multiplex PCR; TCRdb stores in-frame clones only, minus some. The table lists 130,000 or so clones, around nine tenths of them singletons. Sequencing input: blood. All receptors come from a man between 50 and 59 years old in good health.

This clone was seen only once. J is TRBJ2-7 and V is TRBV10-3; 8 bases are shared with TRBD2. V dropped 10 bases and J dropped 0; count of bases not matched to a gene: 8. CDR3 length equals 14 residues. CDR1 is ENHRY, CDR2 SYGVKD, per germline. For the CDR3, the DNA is TGTGCCACCTTCCCAACTAGCGGCTCCTACGAGCAGTACTTC. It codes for CATFPTSGSYEQYF.

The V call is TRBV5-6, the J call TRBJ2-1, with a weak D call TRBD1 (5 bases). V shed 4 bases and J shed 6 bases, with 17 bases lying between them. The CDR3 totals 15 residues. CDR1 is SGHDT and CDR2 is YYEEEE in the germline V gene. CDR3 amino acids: CASSTPPGLVNEQFF. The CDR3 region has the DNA TGTGCCAGCAGCACCCCCCCAGGGTTAGTCAATGAGCAGTTCTTC.

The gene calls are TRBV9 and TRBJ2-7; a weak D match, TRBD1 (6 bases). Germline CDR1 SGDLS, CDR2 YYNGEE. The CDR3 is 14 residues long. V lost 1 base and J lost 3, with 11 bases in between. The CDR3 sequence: CASSVSGQSYEQYF. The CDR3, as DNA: TGTGCCAGCAGCGTATCCGGACAGAGCTACGAGCAGTACTTC.

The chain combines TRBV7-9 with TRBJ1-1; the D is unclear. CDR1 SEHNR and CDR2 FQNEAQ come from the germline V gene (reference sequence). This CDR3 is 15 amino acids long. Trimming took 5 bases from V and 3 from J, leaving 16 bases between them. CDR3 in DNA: TGTGCCAGCAGCCCCGTGGCAGGAGATGACACTGAAGCTTTCTTT. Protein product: CASSPVAGDDTEAFF.

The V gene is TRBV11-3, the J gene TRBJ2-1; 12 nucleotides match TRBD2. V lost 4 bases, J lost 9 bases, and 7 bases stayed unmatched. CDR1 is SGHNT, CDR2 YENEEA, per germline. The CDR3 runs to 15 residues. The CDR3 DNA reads TGTGCCAGCAGCTCCAGGACTAGCGGGAATCTTGAGCAGTTCTTC. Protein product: CASSSRTSGNLEQFF.

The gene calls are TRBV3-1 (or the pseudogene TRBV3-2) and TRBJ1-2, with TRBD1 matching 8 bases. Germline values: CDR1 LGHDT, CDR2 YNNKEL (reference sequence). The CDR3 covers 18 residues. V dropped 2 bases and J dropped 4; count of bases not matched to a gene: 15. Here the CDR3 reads CASSQTGGQGKVSYGYTF. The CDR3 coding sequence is TGTGCCAGCAGCCAAACAGGGGGGCAGGGGAAGGTGTCCTATGGCTACACCTTC.

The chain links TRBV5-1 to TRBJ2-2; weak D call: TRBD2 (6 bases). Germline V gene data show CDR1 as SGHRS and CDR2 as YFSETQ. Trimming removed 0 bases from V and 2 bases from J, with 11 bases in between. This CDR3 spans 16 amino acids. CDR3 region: CASSLDGGYNTGELFF. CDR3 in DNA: TGCGCCAGCAGCTTGGATGGAGGGTATAACACCGGGGAGCTGTTTTTT.

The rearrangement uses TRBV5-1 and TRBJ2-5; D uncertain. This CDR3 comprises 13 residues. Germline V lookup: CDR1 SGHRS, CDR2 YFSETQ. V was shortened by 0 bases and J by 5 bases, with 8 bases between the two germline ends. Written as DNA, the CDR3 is TGCGCCAGCAGCTTGGGCTTTGGCGAGACCCAGTACTTC. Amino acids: CASSLGFGETQYF.

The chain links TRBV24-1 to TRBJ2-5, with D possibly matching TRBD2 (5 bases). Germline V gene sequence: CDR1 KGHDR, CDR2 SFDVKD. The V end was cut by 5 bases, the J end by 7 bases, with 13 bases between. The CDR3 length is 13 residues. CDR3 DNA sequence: TGTGCCACCAGTGCACCAAACCGGGGGACCCAGTACTTC. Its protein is CATSAPNRGTQYF.

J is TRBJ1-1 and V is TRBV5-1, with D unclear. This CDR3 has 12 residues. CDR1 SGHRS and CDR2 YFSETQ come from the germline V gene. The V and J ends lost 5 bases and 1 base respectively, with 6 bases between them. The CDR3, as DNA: TGCGCCAGCAGTCCGGGGAACACTGAAGCTTTCTTT. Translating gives CASSPGNTEAFF.

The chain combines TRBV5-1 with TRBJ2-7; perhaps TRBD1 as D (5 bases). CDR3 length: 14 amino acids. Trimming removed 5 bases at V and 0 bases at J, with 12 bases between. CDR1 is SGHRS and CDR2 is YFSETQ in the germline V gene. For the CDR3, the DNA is TGCGCCAGCAGGTCACAGGTAACCTCCTACGAGCAGTACTTC. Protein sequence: CASRSQVTSYEQYF.

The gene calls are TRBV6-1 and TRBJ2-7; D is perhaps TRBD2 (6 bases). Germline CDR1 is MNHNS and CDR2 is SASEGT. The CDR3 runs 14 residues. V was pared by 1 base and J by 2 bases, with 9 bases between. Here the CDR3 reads CASSEGRGTYEQYF. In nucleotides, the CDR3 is TGTGCCAGCAGTGAAGGGCGGGGAACCTACGAGCAGTACTTC.

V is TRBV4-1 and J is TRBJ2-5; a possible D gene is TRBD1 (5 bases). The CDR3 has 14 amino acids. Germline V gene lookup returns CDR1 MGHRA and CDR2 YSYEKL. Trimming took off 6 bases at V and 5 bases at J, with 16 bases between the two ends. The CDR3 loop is CASRASRVEETQYF. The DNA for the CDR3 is TGCGCCAGCAGAGCGAGCAGGGTTGAGGAGACCCAGTACTTC.

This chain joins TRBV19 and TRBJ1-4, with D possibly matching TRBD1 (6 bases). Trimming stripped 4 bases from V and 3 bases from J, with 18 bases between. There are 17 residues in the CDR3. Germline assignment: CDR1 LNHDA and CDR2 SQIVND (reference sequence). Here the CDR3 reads CASSKGGPGEANEKLFF. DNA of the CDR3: TGTGCCAGTAGTAAGGGGGGCCCGGGCGAAGCTAATGAAAAACTGTTTTTT.

CDR3 loop: CASSYSQSAIGNGYTF. The CDR3 bases are TGTGCCAGCAGTTACTCCCAGAGCGCTATTGGGAATGGCTACACCTTC. The rearrangement uses TRBV6-5 and TRBJ1-2; D is unresolved. Trimming removed 0 bases from V and 6 bases from J, with 17 bases in between. Germline CDR1 is MNHEY and CDR2 is SVGAGI. The CDR3 spans 16 residues.

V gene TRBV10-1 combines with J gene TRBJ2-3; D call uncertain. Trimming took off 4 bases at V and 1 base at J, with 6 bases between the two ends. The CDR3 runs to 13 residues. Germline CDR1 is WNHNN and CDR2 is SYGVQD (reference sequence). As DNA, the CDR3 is TGCGCCAGCAGTGCCTTGGGCACAGATACGCAGTATTTT. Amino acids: CASSALGTDTQYF.

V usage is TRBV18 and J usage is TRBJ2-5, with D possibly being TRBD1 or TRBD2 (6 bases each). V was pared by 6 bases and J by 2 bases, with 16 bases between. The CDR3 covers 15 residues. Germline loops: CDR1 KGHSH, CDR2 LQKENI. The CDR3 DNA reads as TGTGCCAGCTCGCGGGACTGGGGGCTTCAAGAGACCCAGTACTTC. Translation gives CASSRDWGLQETQYF.

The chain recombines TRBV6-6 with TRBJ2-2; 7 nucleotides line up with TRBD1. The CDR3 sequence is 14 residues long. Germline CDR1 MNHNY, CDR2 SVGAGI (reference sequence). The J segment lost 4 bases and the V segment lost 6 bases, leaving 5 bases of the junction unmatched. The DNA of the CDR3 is TGTGCCAGCAGGGACACAGGGGTCACCGGGGAGCTGTTTTTT. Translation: CASRDTGVTGELFF.

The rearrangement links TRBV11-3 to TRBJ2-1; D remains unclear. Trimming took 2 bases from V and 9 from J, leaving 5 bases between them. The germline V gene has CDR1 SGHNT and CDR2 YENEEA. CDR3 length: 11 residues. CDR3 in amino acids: CASSLWGEQFF. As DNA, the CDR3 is TGTGCCAGCAGCTTATGGGGTGAGCAGTTCTTC.

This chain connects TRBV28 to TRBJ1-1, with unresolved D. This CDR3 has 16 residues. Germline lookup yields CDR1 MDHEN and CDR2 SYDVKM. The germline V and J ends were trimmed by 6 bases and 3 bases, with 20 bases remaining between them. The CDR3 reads CASSASDRAEHTEAFF. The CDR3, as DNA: TGTGCCAGCAGCGCATCGGACCGAGCGGAGCACACTGAAGCTTTCTTT.

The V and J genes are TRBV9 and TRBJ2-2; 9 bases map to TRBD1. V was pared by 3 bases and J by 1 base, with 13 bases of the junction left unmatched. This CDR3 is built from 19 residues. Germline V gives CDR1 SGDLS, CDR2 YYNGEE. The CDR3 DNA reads TGTGCCAGCAGCGCTCGCGCGGGACAGGGCACCGTGAACACCGGGGAGCTGTTTTTT. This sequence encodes CASSARAGQGTVNTGELFF.

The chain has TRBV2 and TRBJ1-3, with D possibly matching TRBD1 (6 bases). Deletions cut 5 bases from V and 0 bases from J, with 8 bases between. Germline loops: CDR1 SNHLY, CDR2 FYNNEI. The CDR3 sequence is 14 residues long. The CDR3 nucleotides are TGTGCCAGCAGTCTGACAGGCTCTGGAAACACCATATATTTT. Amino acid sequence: CASSLTGSGNTIYF.

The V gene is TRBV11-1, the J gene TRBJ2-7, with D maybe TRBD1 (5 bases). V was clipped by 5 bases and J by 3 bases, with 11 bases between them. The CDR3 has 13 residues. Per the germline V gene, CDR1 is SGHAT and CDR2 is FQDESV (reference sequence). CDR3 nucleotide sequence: TGTGCCAGCAGCGCCCCAGGGAACTACGAGCAGTACTTC. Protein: CASSAPGNYEQYF.

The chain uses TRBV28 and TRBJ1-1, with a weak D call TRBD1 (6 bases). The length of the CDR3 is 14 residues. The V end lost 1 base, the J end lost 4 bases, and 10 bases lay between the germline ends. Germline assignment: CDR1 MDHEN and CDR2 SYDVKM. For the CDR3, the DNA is TGTGCCAGCAGTTTATTCCAGGGGAGCACTGAAGCTTTCTTT. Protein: CASSLFQGSTEAFF.

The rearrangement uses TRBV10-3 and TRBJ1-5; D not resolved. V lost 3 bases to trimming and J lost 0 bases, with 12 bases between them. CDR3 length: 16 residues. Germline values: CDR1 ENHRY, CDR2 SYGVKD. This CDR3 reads CAISDLKLNSNQPQHF. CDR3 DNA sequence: TGTGCCATCAGTGACCTCAAACTCAATAGCAATCAGCCCCAGCATTTT.